This T cell receptor (beta chain) was obtained from a study of control samples from healthy donors and cancer patients. Some clones are missing from TCRdb's copy, which holds only in-frame ones; the method was immunoSEQ multiplex PCR. Of over 100,000 clones listed, roughly 90% are singletons. The receptor was derived from a woman in her fifties or sixties in good health. Sequencing was performed on blood.

CDR3 coding DNA: TGTGCCATCCGAGGACAGGCAGGCACCGGGGAGCTGTTTTTT. This encodes CAIRGQAGTGELFF. The gene calls are TRBV19 and TRBJ2-2; 7 bases are a match to TRBD1. There are 14 residues in the CDR3. The germline gives CDR1 LNHDA, CDR2 SQIVND (reference sequence). Trimming cost V 10 bases and J 4 bases; bases outside gene matches: 9.